These 32 T cell receptor beta chains came from one sample sequenced in a study of Ad26.COV2.S vaccination and SARS-CoV-2 variants. The table came from immunoSEQ multiplex PCR; TCRdb's copy has only in-frame clones and leaves some out. The table lists roughly 320,000 clones, roughly 84% of them singletons, with roughly 3.1% in the top ten. The treatment was: around 19 received Ad26.COV2.S at low or high dose, single or two shots; 5 received placebo; per-sample allocation not given. The investigators took samples on day 63 after the first vaccine or placebo injection. The source material was peripheral blood, sampled in a trial of Ad26.COV2.S vaccine versus placebo. Receptor source: a person aged 18 to 59 who received the Ad26.COV2.S COVID-19 vaccine or a placebo.

J is TRBJ2-1 and V is TRBV7-6; 9 bases fit TRBD2. The CDR3 loop spans 16 amino acids. V was clipped by 8 bases and J by 7 bases; unmatched bases: 15. CDR1 and CDR2 from the germline V gene are SGHVS and FNYEAQ. Here the CDR3 DNA reads TGTGCCAGCCGTGCTCAATTGGGCGGGGGGGTTAATGAGCAGTTCTTC. This encodes CASRAQLGGGVNEQFF.

V and J are TRBV3-1 (or the pseudogene TRBV3-2) and TRBJ1-5; no reliable D call. There are 15 residues in the CDR3. The V gene lost 0 bases and the J gene lost 7 bases, with 13 bases spanning the gap. CDR1 is LGHDT and CDR2 is YNNKEL in the germline V gene (reference sequence). The CDR3 DNA reads as TGTGCCAGCAGCCAAGATCTCGTCGTGGGGCAGCCCCAGCATTTT. This codes for CASSQDLVVGQPQHF.

V usage is TRBV6-5 and J usage is TRBJ1-1; TRBD1 might be the D (6 bases). V lost 0 bases and J 5 bases, leaving 10 bases between the germline ends. The V gene's germline CDR1 is MNHEY and CDR2 SVGAGI. The CDR3 runs 14 residues. The CDR3 bases are TGTGCCAGCAGTTACTCGAGAGGACAGACTGAAGCTTTCTTT. This translates into CASSYSRGQTEAFF.

CDR3 DNA: TGTGCCAGTAGTACCCGGACACCGAGTGCCTATAATTCACCCCTCCACTTT. Translating it yields CASSTRTPSAYNSPLHF. This sequence joins TRBV19 and TRBJ1-6, with D possibly TRBD1 on 5 matching bases. Looked up from germline, CDR1 is LNHDA and CDR2 is SQIVND (reference sequence). This CDR3 region has 17 residues. Deletions cut 4 bases from V and 2 bases from J, with 15 bases between. Looking up the rest from reference TRBV19 and TRBJ1-6 gives the full variable domain: DGGITQSPKYLFRKEGQNVTLSCEQNLNHDAMYWYRQDPGQGLRLIYYSQIVNDFQKGDIAEGYSVSREKKESFPLTVTSAQKNPTAFYLCASSTRTPSAYNSPLHFGNGTRLTVT.

This chain uses TRBV5-6 with TRBJ1-2; 12 nucleotides align to TRBD1. The length of the CDR3 is 16 residues. CDR1 and CDR2 from the germline V gene are SGHDT and YYEEEE. V was pared by 3 bases and J by 2 bases, with 5 bases of the junction left unmatched. The CDR3 loop is CASSSGTGGRNYGYTF. The DNA for the CDR3 is TGTGCCAGCAGCTCAGGGACAGGGGGCAGGAACTATGGCTACACCTTC.

J is TRBJ1-1 and V is TRBV5-5, with D maybe TRBD1 (5 bases). V dropped 0 bases and J dropped 2 bases, with 8 bases sitting between them. Germline V CDR1 and CDR2: SGHKS, YYEKEE (reference sequence). The CDR3 spans 14 residues. Here the CDR3 reads CASSLVGDNTEAFF. The CDR3 DNA follows: TGTGCCAGCAGCTTGGTCGGGGACAACACTGAAGCTTTCTTT.

Comments on this clone: This could be a read error, since a much larger clone is one nucleotide away. The CDR3 loop reads CASSQDTGKEAQYF. In DNA, the CDR3 is TGCGCCAGCAGCCAAGATACAGGGAAAGAGGCCCAGTACTTC. The chain links TRBV4-3 to TRBJ2-5; tentative D call: TRBD1 (6 bases). This CDR3 is built from 14 residues. Germline CDR1 is LGHNA and CDR2 is YSLEER.

The chain links TRBV20-1 to TRBJ2-5; TRBD2 agrees at 10 bases. The germline gives CDR1 DFQATT, CDR2 SNEGSKA (reference sequence). The CDR3 extends over 16 amino acids. Trimming took 3 bases from V and 6 from J; bases not matched to a gene: 13. CDR3 amino acids: CSASGGSGGAWQTQYF. DNA of the CDR3: TGCAGTGCTAGTGGCGGCAGCGGGGGGGCCTGGCAGACCCAGTACTTC.

Notes on this clone: This CDR3 is also generated by other DNA sequences in the sample. The chain combines TRBV10-3 with TRBJ2-7; TRBD2 aligns across 10 bases. The CDR3 totals 14 residues. CDR1 ENHRY and CDR2 SYGVKD come from the germline V gene. V was clipped by 5 bases and J by 3 bases; unmatched bases: 4. The CDR3 sequence is CAISRTSGLYEQYF. The CDR3 nucleotides are TGTGCCATCAGTAGGACTAGCGGCCTCTACGAGCAGTACTTC.

The chain is built from TRBV7-9 and TRBJ2-7; D is unclear. Looked up from germline, CDR1 is SEHNR and CDR2 is FQNEAQ (reference sequence). The V end was cut by 7 bases, the J end by 6 bases, with 13 bases between. This CDR3 contains 12 residues. The CDR3 DNA follows: TGTGCCAGCACCCTCTTAGTGGGCGAGCAGTACTTC. Its translation is CASTLLVGEQYF.

The V gene is TRBV7-2, the J gene TRBJ2-6; D is unclear. Trimming took 0 bases from V and 1 from J, leaving 4 bases between them. Germline V CDR1 and CDR2: SGHTA, FQGNSA. This CDR3 contains 15 residues. CDR3 residues: CASSLALSGANVLTF. The CDR3 region has the DNA TGTGCCAGCAGCTTAGCGCTGTCTGGGGCCAACGTCCTGACTTTC. The full variable domain, rest sourced from reference TRBV7-2 and TRBJ2-6, is GAGVSQSPSNKVTEKGKDVELRCDPISGHTALYWYRQSLGQGLEFLIYFQGNSAPDKSGLPSDRFSAERTGGSVSTLTIQRTQQEDSAVYLCASSLALSGANVLTFGAGSRLTVL.

The J gene is TRBJ1-1, the V gene TRBV12-3 or TRBV12-4; D perhaps matches TRBD1 (5 bases). This CDR3 has 13 residues. Trimming removed 4 bases at V and 6 bases at J, with 12 bases between. The CDR3 sequence is CASSSRTTAEAFF. In nucleotides, the CDR3 is TGTGCCAGCAGTTCCCGTACGACAGCTGAAGCTTTCTTT.

The genes are TRBV15 and TRBJ1-5; a weak D match, TRBD1 (5 bases). CDR1 and CDR2 (germline): LNHNV, YYDKDF (reference sequence). Trimming took 0 bases from V and 7 from J, leaving 10 bases between them. The CDR3 extends over 14 amino acids. The CDR3 DNA is TGTGCCACCAGCAGAGAAGGGGTTTTACAGCCCCAGCATTTT. Translated: CATSREGVLQPQHF.

The genes are TRBV11-3 and TRBJ1-1, with 7 nucleotides matching TRBD1. The CDR3 length is 13 residues. Germline V gene sequence: CDR1 SGHNT, CDR2 YENEEA. Trimming took 6 bases from V and 8 from J; bases not matched to a gene: 9. Written as DNA, the CDR3 is TGTGCCAGCAGTCGTTTCTCGGGACAGGAAGCTTTCTTT. It translates to CASSRFSGQEAFF. The full variable domain, rest sourced from reference TRBV11-3 and TRBJ1-1, is EAGVVQSPRYKIIEKKQPVAFWCNPISGHNTLYWYLQNLGQGPELLIRYENEEAVDDSQLPKDRFSAERLKGVDSTLKIQPAELGDSAVYLCASSRFSGQEAFFGQGTRLTVV.

V usage is TRBV4-1 and J usage is TRBJ2-5; D is possibly TRBD1 (6 bases). The V and J ends lost 4 bases and 4 bases respectively, with 16 bases between them. The CDR3 extends over 15 amino acids. CDR1 and CDR2 (germline): MGHRA, YSYEKL. The CDR3 spells CASSLQQGFRETQYF. CDR3 sequence (DNA): TGCGCCAGCAGCCTACAGCAGGGGTTTCGAGAGACCCAGTACTTC.

The chain recombines TRBV11-3 with TRBJ2-1, with 9 bases that match TRBD1. V gave up 5 bases and J gave up 4 bases; unmatched junction bases: 9. Germline assignment: CDR1 SGHNT and CDR2 YENEEA. This CDR3 comprises 16 residues. The CDR3 DNA reads TGTGCCAGCAGCGCCGGGACAGGGAAGGGGTACAATGAGCAGTTCTTC. Its protein product is CASSAGTGKGYNEQFF.

The chain employs TRBV5-4 and TRBJ2-1, with 9 bases matching TRBD1. The CDR3 totals 13 residues. Germline V gene lookup returns CDR1 SGHNT and CDR2 YYREEE (reference sequence). Trimming cost V 4 bases and J 6 bases; bases outside gene matches: 2. This CDR3 is CASSKDRGNEQFF. CDR3 nucleotide sequence: TGTGCCAGCAGCAAGGACAGGGGCAATGAGCAGTTCTTC.

The chain recombines TRBV12-3 or TRBV12-4 with TRBJ1-1, with a weak D call TRBD1 (6 bases). With 7 bases removed from V and 6 bases from J, the gap between germline ends came to 15 bases. This CDR3 is built from 13 residues. CDR3 nucleotide sequence: TGTGCCAGCAAAAAACAGGGCCCCCCTGAAGCTTTCTTT. Translation gives CASKKQGPPEAFF.

V is TRBV4-1 and J is TRBJ1-5, with a weak D call TRBD1 (5 bases). The CDR3 totals 14 residues. Trimming removed 0 bases from V and 7 bases from J, with 10 bases in between. Per the germline V gene, CDR1 is MGHRA and CDR2 is YSYEKL. The CDR3 DNA reads as TGCGCCAGCAGCCAAGAGAGGCAGGGCCAGCCCCAGCATTTT. Protein: CASSQERQGQPQHF.

The rearrangement links TRBV5-1 to TRBJ2-7; D possibly corresponds to TRBD2 (6 bases). Per germline, CDR1 SGHRS and CDR2 YFSETQ. There are 15 residues in the CDR3. Trimming took 2 bases from V and 6 from J, leaving 18 bases between them. The CDR3 DNA is TGCGCCAGCAGCTTATTTGTGGAGGGTCGTGGCGAGCAGTACTTC. Translation: CASSLFVEGRGEQYF.

This chain connects TRBV12-5 to TRBJ1-5; 7 bases agree with TRBD1. CDR1 and CDR2 from the germline V gene are LGHNT and FRNRAP. The V gene end was trimmed by 6 bases and the J gene end by 9 bases; junction bases not matched to a gene: 11. The CDR3 extends over 14 amino acids. In DNA form, the CDR3 reads TGTGCTAGTGGCCCGGACAGGCCCGGGGGGCCCCAGCATTTT. Its translation: CASGPDRPGGPQHF.

The V call is TRBV19, the J call TRBJ2-3, with a weak D call TRBD1 (5 bases). V gave up 0 bases and J gave up 0 bases, with 16 bases separating them. Germline V gives CDR1 LNHDA, CDR2 SQIVND (reference sequence). This CDR3 contains 18 residues. CDR3 sequence: CASSIDGIRGRSTDTQYF. The CDR3 DNA follows: TGTGCCAGTAGTATAGATGGAATTAGGGGCAGGAGCACAGATACGCAGTATTTT.

The genes are TRBV30 and TRBJ2-2; D unresolved. This CDR3 region has 12 residues. The germline V gene encodes CDR1 GTSNPN and CDR2 SVGIG (reference sequence). The V and J ends lost 4 bases and 3 bases respectively, with 6 bases between them. The CDR3 DNA is TGTGCCTGGAAAGAGTACACCGGGGAGCTGTTTTTT. This translates into CAWKEYTGELFF.

The CDR3 loop reads CASSEDGGGSSTDTQYF. For the CDR3, the DNA is TGTGCCAGCAGTGAGGATGGCGGGGGGTCGAGCACAGATACGCAGTATTTT. The chain joins TRBV6-4 to TRBJ2-3, with 8 bases lining up with TRBD2. Germline trimming cut 3 bases from V and 0 bases from J; bases unmatched to any gene: 8. The CDR3 contains 17 residues. From germline, CDR1 is MRHNA and CDR2 SNTAGT.

The rearrangement uses TRBV7-3 and TRBJ2-3; 11 positions agree with TRBD2. This CDR3 is built from 15 residues. CDR1 is SGHTA, CDR2 FQGTGA, per germline. V lost 5 bases and J lost 3; bases outside the gene matches: 4. CDR3 sequence: CASSLTSGKTDTQYF. CDR3 bases: TGTGCCAGCAGCCTGACTAGCGGGAAGACAGATACGCAGTATTTT.

Written as DNA, the CDR3 is TGTGCCAGCAGTTTTCCGTCCGGGACAGCTAACTATGGCTACACCTTC. This sequence encodes CASSFPSGTANYGYTF. The V gene is TRBV6-2 or TRBV6-3, the J gene TRBJ1-2; 7 bases match TRBD1. CDR3 size: 16 residues. V lost 4 bases and J lost 0; bases outside the gene matches: 8. The germline V gene encodes CDR1 MNHEY and CDR2 SVGEGT.

This CDR3 reads CASSYGAELTDTQYF. The DNA of the CDR3 is TGTGCCAGCAGTTACGGGGCAGAACTCACAGATACGCAGTATTTT. The rearrangement uses TRBV6-2 or TRBV6-3 and TRBJ2-3; a weak D match, TRBD1 (5 bases). Germline values: CDR1 MNHEY, CDR2 SVGEGT. The CDR3 is 15 amino acids. V shed 2 bases and J shed 2 bases, with 11 bases lying between them.

The chain recombines TRBV19 with TRBJ1-5; TRBD1 matches at 8 bases. Germline V gene data show CDR1 as LNHDA and CDR2 as SQIVND (reference sequence). V lost 7 bases and J lost 0; bases outside the gene matches: 5. The CDR3 has 15 amino acids. The CDR3 here is CASNPGGYSNQPQHF. CDR3 bases: TGTGCCAGTAACCCAGGGGGCTATAGCAATCAGCCCCAGCATTTT. The full variable domain, completed using reference TRBV19 and TRBJ1-5, is DGGITQSPKYLFRKEGQNVTLSCEQNLNHDAMYWYRQDPGQGLRLIYYSQIVNDFQKGDIAEGYSVSREKKESFPLTVTSAQKNPTAFYLCASNPGGYSNQPQHFGDGTRLSIL.

The rearrangement uses TRBV9 and TRBJ2-2; 10 nucleotides agree with TRBD2. Looked up from germline, CDR1 is SGDLS and CDR2 is YYNGEE. The CDR3 runs to 16 residues. Trimming removed 4 bases from V and 3 bases from J; junction bases left unmatched: 6. CDR3 in DNA: TGTGCCAGCAGCCCCCCGCTAGCGGGGGACACCGGGGAGCTGTTTTTT. As protein: CASSPPLAGDTGELFF.

The count of this clone is one. The rearrangement joins TRBV5-1 to TRBJ2-5; D is ambiguous. Trimming removed 1 base from V and 5 bases from J, with 15 bases in between. Germline V CDR1 and CDR2: SGHRS, YFSETQ. The CDR3 totals 15 residues. The CDR3: CASSLSSPRAETQYF. The CDR3 nucleotides are TGCGCCAGCAGCTTGTCTTCCCCTAGGGCGGAGACCCAGTACTTC.

The rearrangement joins TRBV6-5 to TRBJ1-2, with D tentatively TRBD1 (5 bases). Germline V CDR1 and CDR2: MNHEY, SVGAGI. V dropped 4 bases and J dropped 2 bases, with 8 bases sitting between them. CDR3 length: 13 residues. This chain's CDR3 is CASSFRENYGYTF. CDR3 nucleotide sequence: TGTGCCAGCAGTTTCAGGGAGAACTATGGCTACACCTTC.

The chain couples TRBV18 to TRBJ1-1; no reliable D call. The CDR3 runs to 12 residues. The ends were cut back, 1 base at V and 8 bases at J, with 8 bases in the middle. Germline values: CDR1 KGHSH, CDR2 LQKENI. The DNA for the CDR3 is TGTGCCAGCTCACCACTTAGCCCCGAAGCTTTCTTT. This sequence encodes CASSPLSPEAFF.